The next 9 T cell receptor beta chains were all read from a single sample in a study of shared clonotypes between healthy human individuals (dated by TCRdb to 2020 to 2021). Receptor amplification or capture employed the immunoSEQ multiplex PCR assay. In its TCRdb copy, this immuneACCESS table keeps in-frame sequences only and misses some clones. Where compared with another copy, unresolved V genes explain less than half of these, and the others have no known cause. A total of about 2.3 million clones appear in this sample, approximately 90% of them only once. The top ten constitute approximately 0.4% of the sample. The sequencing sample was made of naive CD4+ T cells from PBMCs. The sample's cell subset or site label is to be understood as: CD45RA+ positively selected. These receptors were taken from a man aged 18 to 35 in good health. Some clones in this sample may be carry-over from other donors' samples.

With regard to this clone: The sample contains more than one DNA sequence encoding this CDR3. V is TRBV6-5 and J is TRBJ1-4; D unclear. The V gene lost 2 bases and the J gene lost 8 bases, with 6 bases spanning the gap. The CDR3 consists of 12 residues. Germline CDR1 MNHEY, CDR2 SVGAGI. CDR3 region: CASSYTGEKLFF. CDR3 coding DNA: TGTGCCAGCAGTTACACGGGGGAAAAACTGTTTTTT.

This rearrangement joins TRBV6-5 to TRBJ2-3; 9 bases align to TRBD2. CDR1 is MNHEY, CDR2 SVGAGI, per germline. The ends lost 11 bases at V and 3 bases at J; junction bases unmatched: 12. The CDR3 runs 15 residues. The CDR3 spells CAAAAGGLGTDTQYF. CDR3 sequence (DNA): TGTGCCGCGGCGGCGGGAGGGCTAGGTACAGATACGCAGTATTTT.

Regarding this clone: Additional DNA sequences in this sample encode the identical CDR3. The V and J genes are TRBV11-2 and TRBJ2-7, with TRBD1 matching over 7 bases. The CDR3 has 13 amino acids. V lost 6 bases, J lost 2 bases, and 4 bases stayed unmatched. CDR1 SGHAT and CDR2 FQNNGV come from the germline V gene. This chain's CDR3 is CASSLTGTYEQYF. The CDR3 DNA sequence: TGTGCCAGCAGTTTGACAGGGACCTACGAGCAGTACTTC. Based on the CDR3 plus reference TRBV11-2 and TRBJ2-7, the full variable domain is EAGVAQSPRYKIIEKRQSVAFWCNPISGHATLYWYQQILGQGPKLLIQFQNNGVVDDSQLPKDRFSAERLKGVDSTLKIQPAKLEDSAVYLCASSLTGTYEQYFGPGTRLTVT.

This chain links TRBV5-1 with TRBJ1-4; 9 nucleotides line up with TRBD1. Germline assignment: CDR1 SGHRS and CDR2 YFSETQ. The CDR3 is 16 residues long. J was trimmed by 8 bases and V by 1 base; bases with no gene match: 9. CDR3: CASSLKPGQGDEKLFF. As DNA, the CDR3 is TGCGCCAGCAGCTTGAAGCCGGGACAGGGAGACGAAAAACTGTTTTTT.

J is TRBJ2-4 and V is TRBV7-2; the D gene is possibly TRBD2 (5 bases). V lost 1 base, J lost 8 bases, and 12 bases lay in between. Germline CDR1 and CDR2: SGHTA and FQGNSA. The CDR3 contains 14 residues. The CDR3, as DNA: TGTGCCAGCAGCTTAGACTCCGTGGAGGACATTCAGTACTTC. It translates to CASSLDSVEDIQYF.

CDR3 sequence reads: CASSAPGQPNLNTGELFF. DNA of the CDR3: TGTGCCAGCAGCGCCCCGGGACAGCCTAATCTGAACACCGGGGAGCTGTTTTTT. The chain employs TRBV5-4 and TRBJ2-2, with 7 bases fitting TRBD1. Germline CDR1 reads SGHNT; CDR2 reads YYREEE (reference sequence). The trim removed 4 bases at V and 1 base at J, leaving 13 bases unmatched. The CDR3 runs 18 residues.

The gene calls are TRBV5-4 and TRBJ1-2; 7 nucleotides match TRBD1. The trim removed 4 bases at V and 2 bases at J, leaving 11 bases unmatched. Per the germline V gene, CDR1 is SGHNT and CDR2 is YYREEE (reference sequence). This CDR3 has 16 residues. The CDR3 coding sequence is TGTGCCAGCAGCCCCCAGACAGGGAACGAGAACTATGGCTACACCTTC. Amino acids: CASSPQTGNENYGYTF.

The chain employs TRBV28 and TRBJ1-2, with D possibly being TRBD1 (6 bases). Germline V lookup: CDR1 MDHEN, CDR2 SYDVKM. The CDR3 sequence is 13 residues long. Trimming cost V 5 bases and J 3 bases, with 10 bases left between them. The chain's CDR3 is CASSRGGYYGYTF. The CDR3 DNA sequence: TGTGCCAGCAGTAGGGGGGGTTACTATGGCTACACCTTC.

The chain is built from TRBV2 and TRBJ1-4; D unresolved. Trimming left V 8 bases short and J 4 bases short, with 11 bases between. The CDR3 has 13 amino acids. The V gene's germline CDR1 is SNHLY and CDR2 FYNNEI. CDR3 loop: CASGMDGNEKLFF. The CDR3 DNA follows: TGTGCCAGCGGTATGGACGGTAATGAAAAACTGTTTTTT.